The entry that follows covers one T cell receptor (beta chain) sequence. Germline V lookup: CDR1 LNHNV, CDR2 YYDKDF (reference sequence). Trimming cost V 2 bases and J 0 bases, with 7 bases left between them. This CDR3 is built from 14 residues. PCR was performed using 60 Vbeta and 13 Jbeta primers. Clones were sequenced by immunoSEQ multiplex PCR, and TCRdb holds only the in-frame ones, with some missing. This repertoire shows about 170,000 clones, 75% to 80% found once; its top ten account for 6.3%. The data derive from a study of cytomegalovirus exposure and HLA in healthy donors. Overall study context: Earlier, 110 million or so unique TCR beta sequences were recovered from approximately 180 million T cells by an analysis.

The chain recombines TRBV15 with TRBJ2-5; D gene uncertain. This clonotype was obtained from a man aged 35-49 years in good health and CMV-seropositive. The sequencing input was PBMCs. DNA of the CDR3: TGTGCCACCAGCAGAAGCCTAGACCAAGAGACCCAGTACTTC. As protein: CATSRSLDQETQYF. Together with reference TRBV15 and TRBJ2-5, the CDR3 gives the full variable domain: DAMVIQNPRYQVTQFGKPVTLSCSQTLNHNVMYWYQQKSSQAPKLLFHYYDKDFNNEADTPDNFQSRRPNTSFCFLDIRSPGLGDTAMYLCATSRSLDQETQYFGPGTRLLVL.